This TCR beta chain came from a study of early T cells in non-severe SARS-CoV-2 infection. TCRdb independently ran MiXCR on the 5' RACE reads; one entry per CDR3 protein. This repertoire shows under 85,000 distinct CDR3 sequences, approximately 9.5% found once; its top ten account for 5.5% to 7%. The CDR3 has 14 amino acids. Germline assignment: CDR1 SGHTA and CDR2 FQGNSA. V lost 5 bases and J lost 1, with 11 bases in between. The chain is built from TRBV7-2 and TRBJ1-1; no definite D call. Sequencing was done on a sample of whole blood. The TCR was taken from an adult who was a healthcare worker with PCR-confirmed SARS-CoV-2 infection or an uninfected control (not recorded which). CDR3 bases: TGTGCCAGCAGCCCCTTTGGCACGAACACTGAAGCTTTCTTT. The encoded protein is CASSPFGTNTEAFF.